These T cell receptor beta chains were read from a single sample in a study of a mutant IDH1 vaccine in newly diagnosed glioma. TCRdb's copy holds only in-frame clones and misses some; the assay was immunoSEQ multiplex PCR. The table lists about 33,000 clones, 70% to 90% of them singletons, with around 4.9% in the top ten. Specimen: PBMCs, collected from a glioma patient treated with radiotherapy, temozolomide or both. The receptors shown here come from a middle-aged woman with glioma. Both conserved end residues are part of each CDR3. The order of the fields is V gene, clone size, J gene, D gene, CDR3 protein, CDR3 DNA. A D gene is named only where the DNA matches it firmly. Size is omitted from some rows. Given values are once, few, many or a class for expanded clones.

TRBV19	-	TRBJ1-5	-	CASSFYLTRPQHF	TGTGCCAGTAGTTTTTACTTGACCCGGCCCCAGCATTTT
TRBV5-5	-	TRBJ2-4	-	CASSSGPLAKNIQYF	TGTGCCAGCAGCTCGGGGCCTCTAGCCAAAAACATTCAGTACTTC
TRBV30	-	TRBJ1-1	-	CALGGNTEAFF	TGTGCTCTCGGGGGCAACACTGAAGCTTTCTTT
TRBV2	few	TRBJ1-5	-	CASSPGHSYSNQPQHF	TGTGCCAGCAGTCCTGGACATAGTTATAGCAATCAGCCCCAGCATTTT
TRBV10-3	-	TRBJ2-3	-	CAISRASVTDTQYF	TGTGCCATCAGTAGGGCTAGCGTCACAGATACGCAGTATTTT
TRBV6-1	-	TRBJ2-3	-	CASSRDTDTQYF	TGTGCCAGCAGTCGGGACACAGATACGCAGTATTTT
TRBV5-1	once	TRBJ2-7	TRBD2	CASRSSGRPYEQYF	TGCGCCAGCAGGTCTAGCGGGAGGCCTTACGAGCAGTACTTC
TRBV6-4	-	TRBJ1-2	-	CATRPLAGENYGYTF	TGTGCCACCAGGCCCCTGGCAGGGGAGAACTATGGCTACACCTTC
TRBV4-3	-	TRBJ2-7	-	CASSQERAFYEQYF	TGCGCCAGCAGCCAAGAGCGGGCCTTCTACGAGCAGTACTTC
TRBV5-1	-	TRBJ1-1	TRBD1	CASSASGGVFTEAFF	TGCGCCAGCAGCGCCTCAGGGGGCGTTTTCACTGAAGCTTTCTTT
TRBV14	-	TRBJ2-7	TRBD1	CASSQYPGTGPYEQYF	TGTGCCAGCAGCCAGTACCCCGGGACAGGCCCCTACGAGCAGTACTTC
TRBV7-9	once	TRBJ2-7	TRBD2	CASSLAGLSGRISYEQYF	TGTGCCAGCAGCTTAGCGGGTCTAAGCGGGAGAATTAGCTACGAGCAGTACTTC
TRBV4-3	few	TRBJ2-7	TRBD1	CASSERDRDGAYEQYF	TGCGCCAGCAGCGAAAGGGACAGGGACGGCGCCTACGAGCAGTACTTC
TRBV6-1	-	TRBJ2-5	-	CASSVEETQYF	TGTGCCAGCAGTGTCGAAGAGACCCAGTACTTC
TRBV6-1	-	TRBJ1-3	TRBD1	CASSEGTGSRRNTIYF	TGTGCCAGCAGTGAAGGGACAGGTAGTCGTCGAAACACCATATATTTT
TRBV2	-	TRBJ1-3	-	CASSERTPSSGNTIYF	TGTGCCAGCAGTGAAAGGACGCCCAGCTCTGGAAACACCATATATTTT
TRBV29-1	-	TRBJ1-1	-	CSVTPRRAPNTEAFF	TGCAGCGTTACCCCTCGCAGGGCGCCGAACACTGAAGCTTTCTTT
TRBV9	-	TRBJ1-1	-	CASSVGPRGTEAFF	TGTGCCAGCAGCGTTGGACCTCGGGGCACTGAAGCTTTCTTT
TRBV5-4	-	TRBJ2-5	-	CASSSYGQVKTTQYF	TGTGCCAGCAGCTCCTACGGACAAGTTAAGACGACCCAGTACTTC
TRBV6-1	-	TRBJ2-7	TRBD1	CASSDQVGGNYEQYF	TGTGCCAGCAGTGACCAGGTAGGGGGCAACTACGAGCAGTACTTC
TRBV2	-	TRBJ2-2	-	CASSGSSGTGDTGELFF	TGTGCCAGCAGTGGCTCCTCCGGGACTGGAGACACCGGGGAGCTGTTTTTT
TRBV5-1	-	TRBJ1-6	TRBD1	CASSLGGQYNSPLHF	TGCGCCAGCAGCTTAGGGGGACAGTATAATTCACCCCTCCACTTT
TRBV4-1	-	TRBJ2-7	TRBD2	CASSQPRGSGYYRGVEQYF	TGCGCCAGCAGCCAACCCCGCGGGAGTGGCTATTATAGGGGCGTCGAGCAGTACTTC
TRBV6-5	-	TRBJ1-1	TRBD1	CASSRQGFGTEAFF	TGTGCCAGCAGTCGACAGGGGTTTGGCACTGAAGCTTTCTTT
TRBV6-5	-	TRBJ2-5	TRBD1	CASRRTGKETQYF	TGTGCCAGCCGCCGGACAGGGAAAGAGACCCAGTACTTC
TRBV15	-	TRBJ2-2	TRBD1	CATSRGGQGPTGELFF	TGTGCCACCAGCAGGGGAGGACAGGGACCCACCGGGGAGCTGTTTTTT
TRBV20-1	-	TRBJ2-1	-	CSAIPERREFF	TGCAGTGCTATCCCGGAGAGGAGGGAGTTCTTC
TRBV25-1	-	TRBJ2-5	TRBD2	CASSDIGQRGAKETQYF	TGTGCCAGCAGTGACATCGGGCAGCGGGGAGCTAAAGAGACCCAGTACTTC
TRBV6-1	-	TRBJ2-5	-	CASSEAPGETQYF	TGTGCCAGCAGTGAAGCTCCAGGGGAGACCCAGTACTTC
TRBV6-1	-	TRBJ1-2	-	CASSEVPEPASGYTF	TGTGCCAGCAGTGAAGTTCCAGAACCCGCGTCTGGCTACACCTTC
TRBV19	few	TRBJ1-1	-	CASSRGGTEAFF	TGTGCCAGTAGTCGGGGGGGAACTGAAGCTTTCTTT
TRBV19	-	TRBJ2-7	TRBD1	CASSTGGPYEQYF	TGTGCCAGTAGTACAGGGGGCCCCTACGAGCAGTACTTC
TRBV25-1	-	TRBJ1-4	-	CASSWAENEKLFF	TGTGCCAGCAGTTGGGCAGAGAATGAAAAACTGTTTTTT
TRBV2	-	TRBJ2-7	-	CASSYNYEQYF	TGTGCCAGCAGTTACAACTACGAGCAGTACTTC
TRBV7-9	-	TRBJ1-2	-	CASSLTAGLDGYTF	TGTGCCAGCAGCTTAACGGCGGGTTTGGATGGCTACACCTTC
TRBV4-1	-	TRBJ1-5	-	CASSQGDQPQHF	TGCGCCAGCAGCCAAGGGGACCAGCCCCAGCATTTT
TRBV29-1	-	TRBJ2-7	TRBD2	CSVWGLAGGSYEQYF	TGCAGCGTATGGGGACTAGCGGGAGGCTCCTACGAGCAGTACTTC
TRBV2	-	TRBJ2-1	-	CASSEAASDNEQFF	TGTGCCAGCAGTGAAGCGGCCTCGGACAATGAGCAGTTCTTC
TRBV4-1	-	TRBJ2-4	TRBD2	CASSPGLAGGKAKNIQYF	TGCGCCAGCAGCCCGGGACTAGCGGGGGGAAAAGCCAAAAACATTCAGTACTTC
TRBV2	-	TRBJ2-2	TRBD2	CASSEIGGRATGELFF	TGTGCCAGCAGTGAAATTGGCGGGAGGGCCACCGGGGAGCTGTTTTTT
TRBV2	-	TRBJ1-1	-	CASTIQSEAFF	TGTGCCAGCACCATACAGAGTGAAGCTTTCTTT